This T cell receptor beta chain was sequenced during a study of regulatory T cells in long-lasting Graves disease. General observations from the study: Favoring TRBV28, TRBJ1-2 and TRBJ2-5 was a feature seen in persistent disease. Only a small sample size was used, which may have cut accuracy.

This CDR3 contains 10 residues. Deletions cut 7 bases from V and 6 bases from J, with 4 bases between. CDR1 is MNHNS, CDR2 SASEGT, per germline. Relying on iRepertoire HTBI primers and Arm-PCR of CDR3 regions, the team built TCR beta libraries. TCRdb called the multiplex PCR reads again in MiXCR, with one record for every CDR3 protein. The sample has hundreds of thousands of distinct CDR3 sequences, 20% to 25% seen once. The table lists this clonotype with a few counts. The antigen is not known. The time point was: persistent/refractory GD, antithyroid drugs over 5 years with positive TRAb. PBMCs provided the RNA from which the TCR library was made. The collection involved drawing nine milliliters of peripheral blood into EDTA tubes.

The chain is built from TRBV6-1 and TRBJ1-3; no definite D call. Sequencing was performed on peripheral blood mononuclear cells (PBMCs), taken when the disease was refractory, from a patient treated with antithyroid drugs. The receptor was isolated from a female donor with Graves disease. CDR3 region: CASKENTIYF. CDR3 DNA: TGTGCCAGCAAGGAAAACACCATATATTTT.